This TCR beta chain came from a study of T cells after yellow fever vaccination (dated by TCRdb to between 2018 and 2020). At the level of the whole study: The SMART-Seq v4 Ultra Low Input RNA kit was used to prepare libraries from fractions with low cell numbers. Two healthy male donors, one aged 18 to 30 and one aged 30 to 40 years, were included in the cohort. Bulk PBMC replicates and cell subsets were isolated from blood drawn at multiple timepoints before and after both primary and secondary immunization. To track T-cell clones before and after primary and booster YFV17D yellow fever vaccination, bulk TCR alpha and beta repertoires were sequenced longitudinally.

What the authors observed across the whole study: Compared with the primary T-cell response, the secondary T-cell response was weaker but faster, peaking on day 5 rather than day 15. Because only a couple of donors were included in the study, the extent to which the findings can be generalized is limited. Because abundant contaminating clonotypes from the bulk population could be contained in FACS-sorted repertoires, computational filtering was required. Most clones expanded after primary vaccination (96% of CD4 and around nine tenths of CD8) were re-detected after the booster, suggesting that broad memory maintenance occurred. A small fraction of clonotypes showed up in both the CD4 and CD8 compartments, probably as a result of convergent recombination.

TCR cDNA was synthesized by 5'RACE template switching, through which a universal primer site and unique molecular identifiers were introduced. Priming for cDNA synthesis came from both the TCR alpha and TCR beta constant segments. Library amplification involved two PCR steps, and the second step added sample barcodes and sequencing adapters. Libraries were sequenced on Illumina HiSeq 2500 (2x100 bp) or NovaSeq (2x150 bp). For the original study's pipeline: MIGEC was used to demultiplex reads and collapse the reads into UMI consensus sequences, and MiXCR was used for V(D)J alignment. Vaccine-responding clonotypes were identified with edgeR using replicate PBMC samples, with FDR below 0.01 and a log2 fold change above 5 up to day 15 being required. CD4 or CD8 identity was assigned to each bulk clonotype according to whether the clonotype was present at higher abundance in the sequenced CD4 repertoire or the sequenced CD8 repertoire. Clonotypes enriched at least 10-fold in dextramer-positive versus dextramer-negative fractions were classed as NS4B-specific, and CD4-biased clonotypes were left out. Using fastp at Q25 and MiXCR, TCRdb reprocessed the public reads and kept productive beta chains. Each entry is one CDR3 protein sequence, shown with its most common DNA and genes. The V and J calls here are based on TCRdb, not the publication. This sample has fewer than 100,000 distinct CDR3 sequences in its table, and more than 7.5% of those were observed once. Approximately 17% of the sample belongs to the ten largest clones.

The sample's treatment or condition label, in plain terms: live attenuated yellow fever vaccine strain. PBMCs were isolated from peripheral blood using a standard Ficoll-Paque protocol. Epitope-specific CD8 T cells were sorted with a dextramer loaded with the yellow fever NS4B epitope peptide, together with anti-CD3 and anti-CD8 staining. TriZol was used to extract RNA from bulk PBMCs, from CD4 and CD8 fractions, and from dextramer-positive and dextramer-negative fractions. The cysteine opens and the phenylalanine closes a CDR3 of 16 amino acids. Left in the record is the CDR3 DNA by itself, 48 bases read in frame from the first base. CDR1 and CDR2 (ENHRY, SYGVKD) derive from the germline V gene. V gives up 3 bases and J gives up 0 bases, and the segment between their germline ends measures 12 bases. Comment on this clonotype: It has no much larger one-base neighbor in the sample; base qualities were not kept.

The clonotype comes from a man between 18 and 29 years old who received the YFV17D yellow fever vaccine. Here the sequenced sample was CD8+ T cells not binding an NS4B(214-222) dextramer, sorted from PBMCs, taken less than 18 days after the first yellow fever vaccination. The cell subset or site label of this sample denotes: NS4B epitope dextramer-negative CD8 T cells. The chain is assembled from TRBV10-3 and TRBJ2-1, with the D gene uncertain. The CDR3 amino acid sequence is: CAISDITSSSYNEQFF. The DNA reads TGTGCCATCAGTGATATAACCTCCAGCTCCTACAATGAGCAGTTCTTC.